The present T cell receptor beta chain was sequenced within a study of OX40 agonist ivuxolimab in advanced cancers. In the study overall: The costimulatory receptor OX40 (CD134) was targeted by ivuxolimab, a fully human IgG2 agonistic monoclonal antibody. Partial responses occurred in three dose-escalation patients: two with cutaneous melanoma and one with hepatocellular carcinoma. Of the approximately 50 dose-escalation patients, hepatocellular carcinoma was present in some 19, melanoma in some 15, renal cell carcinoma in 9 and head and neck cancer in 9. The purpose of peripheral TCRbeta sequencing was to test whether ivuxolimab changed TCR sequence diversity and led to clonal T-cell expansion. The paper reports the monotherapy dose-escalation portion (N of about 50 patients) of the phase I ivuxolimab trial. Intravenous ivuxolimab was administered to patients every 2 weeks at six dose levels: 0.01, 0.1, 0.3, 1.5, 3 and 10 mg/kg. Patients were allowed to have had prior anti-PD-1, anti-PD-L1 or anti-CTLA-4 therapy, and around 41% of the dose-escalation patients had previously received checkpoint inhibitors. A male proportion of almost 85% and a mean age of approximately 61 years, ranging from 23 to 79, were recorded for the dose-escalation cohort.

The CDR3 starts with the cysteine, ends with the phenylalanine, and has 17 residues. Only the CDR3 portion is preserved as DNA: 51 bases, with reading frame beginning at the first base. The CDR1 and CDR2 encoded by the germline V gene are SQVTM and ANQGSEA. The germline ends are 18 bases apart after V is trimmed by 3 bases and J by 0 bases. Patients with a history of autoimmune disease or receiving systemic immunosuppression were excluded from the trial. In every dose cohort, peripheral blood was drawn for TCR sequencing at baseline, cycle 4 day 1, and cycle 7 day 1. The samples were drawn from a first-in-human, open-label, multicenter phase I dose-escalation trial of ivuxolimab. The trial enrolled adults with locally advanced or metastatic head and neck squamous cell, hepatocellular, melanoma or renal cell carcinoma. Before TCR sequencing, CD4+ T cells and CD8+ T cells from peripheral blood were sorted into separate populations.

To sequence the TCRbeta CDR3 region, genomic DNA was isolated from the sorted cells. The immunoSEQ Assay was used to sequence the TCRbeta CDR3 regions. In TCRdb, the immuneACCESS table is reduced to in-frame sequences with V and J assigned. These tables do not hold every clone; where another copy was compared, an unresolved V gene accounts for under half, and the others remain unexplained. Counted in this sample were some 80,000 clones; 86% of them appeared once. Jointly, the top ten make up around 7% of the sample. As regards this clone: Its antigen is not yet known. Base quality data are lacking; no much larger clone is found one base away.

Study-wide findings and limitations: After ivuxolimab, more expanded clones were found on average in CD8+ T cells than in CD4+ T cells. The antigen specificity of the clonally expanded peripheral T cells was not determined. Partial responders in the 0.1-3.0 mg/kg groups had among the lowest normalized peripheral clonal expansion, especially among CD8+ T cells. At doses of 0.1 to 3.0 mg/kg, clonal expansion of both CD4+ and CD8+ blood T cells was observed from baseline to week 6. Low levels of normalized T-cell clonal expansion were also shown by some nonresponding patients.

The sequence came from an adult with an advanced solid tumor such as melanoma, head and neck, liver or kidney cancer. The material was CD4+ or CD8+ T cells sorted from blood, obtained in a trial of the OX40 agonist ivuxolimab. The receptor chain draws on TRBV29-1 and TRBJ2-1, with the D call perhaps TRBD1 or TRBD2, each one matching 6 bases. The DNA sequence reads TGCAGCGTTGACATTTGGGGGGCTACGAGCTCCTACAATGAGCAGTTCTTC. This encodes CSVDIWGATSSYNEQFF.